This paragraph covers one T cell receptor beta chain sequence. Its antigen is not identified. This specimen comes from a study of beta chain features in type 1 diabetes. Trimming took off 0 bases at V and 11 bases at J, with 20 bases between the two ends. CDR1 is SGHVS, CDR2 FNYEAQ, per germline. The CDR3 extends over 17 amino acids. The investigators reverse transcribed all of the isolated RNA, so they sequenced expressed TCRB transcripts. Profiled with immunoSEQ multiplex PCR; TCRdb holds only in-frame clones, not every one. This table holds just over 150,000 clones, 11% found once. The study's findings and limits: The naive, central memory and Treg TCRB repertoires looked more alike in patients than they did in healthy donors. PCR might favor shorter templates, but any such skew would affect patients and controls equally. VDJ junctions from patients with type 1 diabetes contained fewer insertions and more deletions.

Sort purity for all populations was recorded as exceeding 98%. Sample: central memory CD4+ T cells from blood. The chain recombines TRBV7-6 with TRBJ1-6; maybe TRBD1 (5 bases). The clonotype was recovered from a man aged 18 to 35 in good health. CDR3 sequence (DNA): TGTGCCAGCAGCTTAGCGGGTTCGGGGCAGGGAATGCCACCCCTCCACTTT. As protein: CASSLAGSGQGMPPLHF.